This TCR beta chain appears in the sequencing data of a study of T cells in Graves' hyperthyroidism and ophthalmopathy. Study-level information: Blood from the periphery was taken at initial diagnosis, before any treatment.

It was RNA transcripts that yielded the amplified TCR beta CDR3 regions. First-round RT-PCR of the TCR CDR3 relied on the HTBI primer set. MiXCR was run by TCRdb on the multiplex PCR reads, yielding one entry per CDR3 protein. The sample consists of approximately 600,000 distinct CDR3 sequences, 16% of them appearing once. Study-level points and caveats: The model made its ophthalmopathy prediction, and onset followed a median roughly six months later.

Absence of ophthalmopathy progression within 18 months defined stable Graves' hyperthyroidism. The authors took PBMCs from 10 ml fresh peripheral blood. To note about this clonotype: The antigen remains undetermined.

Sequencing used blood. The sequence came from a young woman with Graves' hyperthyroidism.

DNA for the CDR3: TGTGCCACCAGTGATTTGCTCGAGTACAATGAGCAGTTCTTC. Encoded protein: CATSDLLEYNEQFF. This chain links TRBV24-1 with TRBJ2-1; no reliable D call. Germline V gene sequence: CDR1 KGHDR, CDR2 SFDVKD. V shed 0 bases and J shed 4 bases, with 6 bases lying between them. This CDR3 contains 14 residues.